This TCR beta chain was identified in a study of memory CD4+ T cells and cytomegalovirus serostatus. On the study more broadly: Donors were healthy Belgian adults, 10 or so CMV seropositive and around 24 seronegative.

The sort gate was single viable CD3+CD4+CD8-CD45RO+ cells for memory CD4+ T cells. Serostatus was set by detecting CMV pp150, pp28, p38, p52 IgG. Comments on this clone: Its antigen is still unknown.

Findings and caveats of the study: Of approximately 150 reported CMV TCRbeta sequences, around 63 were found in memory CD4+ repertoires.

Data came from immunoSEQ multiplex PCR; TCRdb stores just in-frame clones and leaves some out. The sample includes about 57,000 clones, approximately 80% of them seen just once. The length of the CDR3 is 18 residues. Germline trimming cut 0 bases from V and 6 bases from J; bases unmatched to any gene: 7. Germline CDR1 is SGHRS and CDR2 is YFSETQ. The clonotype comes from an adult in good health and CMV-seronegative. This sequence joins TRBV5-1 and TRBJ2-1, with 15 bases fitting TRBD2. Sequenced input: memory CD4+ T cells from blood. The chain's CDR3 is CASSLGGTSGGKTNEQFF. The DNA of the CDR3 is TGCGCCAGCAGCTTGGGGGGGACTAGCGGGGGGAAGACCAATGAGCAGTTCTTC.